The T cell receptor (beta chain) described here comes from a study of cytomegalovirus exposure and HLA in healthy donors (dated by TCRdb to about 2017). Background for the entire study: An earlier analysis of some 600 of the donors reported 250 to 300 Gb of sequence data and 95 million to 140 million unique TCR beta sequences obtained from about 179 million T cells. The aim of the study was to test whether cataloging public T cell receptors could identify signatures of past pathogen exposure. All discovery cohort repertoires had been generated using a single sequencing platform. To study patterns of TCR occurrence, a later analysis re-analyzed previously published TCR beta repertoires from several hundred donors and added high-resolution HLA genotyping. Class I and class II HLA loci were covered by the typing at four-digit resolution. Several DR-DQ haplotypes were handled as single units for association and clustering, since linkage in the cohort was strong. The study combined high-throughput TCR immunosequencing, statistical association of individual TCRs with disease status, and machine learning to predict cytomegalovirus infection status. Approximately 300 gigabases of sequencing data and 91 million or so unique TCR sequences made up an early release that covered approximately 700 HLA-typed donors. Besides the first cohort of hundreds of subjects, a separate validation cohort made up of roughly 130 different subjects was used. A later genetic analysis used genome-wide SNP genotypes for 398 of the 666 donors, treating that subset as a discovery cohort. The T cell repertoires of under 750 subjects were profiled by immunosequencing and related to cytomegalovirus serostatus. Rather than using new phenotypic data, the later analysis identified candidate immune exposures from TCR beta sequences and from how often those sequences occurred across donors. Among roughly 400 genotyped donors of the cohort, an average of approximately 220,000 unique TCR beta nucleotide sequences was sequenced per donor, of which 15% to 20% were non-productive. Of the roughly 390 genotyped donors, 65% to 90% were placed in the genetic ancestry cluster associated with self-reported Caucasian donors. An earlier analysis of 587 of the donors applied high-throughput TCR beta sequencing to assess whether each TCR beta V gene segment acted as functional or pseudogenic. Typing coverage differed by locus: A, B, C, DRB1 and DQB1 were typed in about 629-630 donors, DQA1 in 500 to 550, DPA1 in approximately 600, and DPB1 in 472. Donor age, sex, ethnicity and CMV serostatus were compiled together with the repertoire data. Overall study results and their limits: Linkage disequilibrium might explain the correlated functional status among segregating V segments, but an unknown experimental factor could not be ruled out. The earlier analysis of approximately 590 of the donors excluded about 16 rarely observed V segments, including chromosome 9 orphons, because counts were too low. A group of highly shared sequence variants was considered likely to be a technical artifact of the sequencing pipeline. The study listed 150 to 200 TCR beta chains as associated with cytomegalovirus. The 87-base-pair reads could not distinguish some IMGT-functional V segments, including TRBV6-2 and TRBV6-3, so those segments were excluded. CMV serostatus was the only immune exposure information available for the cohort. Three of the identified cytomegalovirus-associated TCR beta chains were confirmed in vitro to be specific for cytomegalovirus antigens. Roughly uniform sequencing depth across donors was assumed in presence/absence analyses, although this assumption may not hold. Most TCR sequences were observed very rarely across donors, whereas some public TCRs were present in many individuals. Because HLA typing was missing for some donors at each locus, association tests included only the typed subset. In this cohort, only TCR beta chains were sequenced, and detectable features were limited by the absence of alpha or paired-chain data. Cytomegalovirus status was reported to be diagnosed by the classifier with high specificity and sensitivity in both the original and validation cohorts. Most CMV-associated TCR beta chains appeared to be HLA-restricted in a later analysis, and the HLA associations seemed to be driven largely by CMV exposure. When HLA alleles, especially DR and DQ, strongly co-occurred, attributing TCR associations to individual alleles was difficult. In a later genetic analysis, a missense DCLRE1C variant was associated with V-gene and J-gene trimming of TCR beta chains, and the association was replicated in an independent cohort. In an earlier analysis of around 600 of the donors, most TCR beta V segments appeared in productive rearrangements about 87% or about 30% of the time, broadly matching IMGT annotations. A further reported finding was that TCR beta sequences accurately predicted the HLA-A and HLA-B alleles for most subjects in the first cohort. Several of the top co-occurrence clusters appeared to be linked to parvovirus B19, influenza, CMV and Epstein-Barr virus, according to a later analysis. The authors suggested that the approach could potentially be extended to other disease states and immunological phenotypes. According to a later genetic analysis, donors in an Asian-associated ancestry cluster had fewer N-insertions in productive TCRs than the approximately 630-donor mean. In a later analysis, the rate of TCR association differed among HLA loci, with DRB1 alleles having the most associated TCRs and HLA-C alleles having the fewest. At a false discovery rate of 0.05, a later analysis linked under 20,000 TCR beta sequences to specific HLA alleles. Compared with equally common non-associated chains, HLA-associated TCR beta chains in a later analysis were more clonally expanded and had lower generation probabilities.

Compared with germline, V lacks 1 base and J lacks 1 base; bases without a gene match: 3. The CDR3, from cysteine to phenylalanine, totals 16 residues. Only CDR3 DNA is held: 48 bases, read in frame from base 1. CDR1 SGHRS and CDR2 YFSETQ are derived from the germline V gene. Libraries were prepared through the immunoSEQ multiplex PCR assay. For the multiplex PCR, a mixture combining 60 forward primers for TCR Vbeta segments and 13 reverse primers for TCR Jbeta segments was used. A multiplex PCR assay on genomic DNA amplified the CDR3 region of rearranged TCR beta genes. Amplified TCR beta libraries were sequenced as 87-base-pair reads on the Illumina HiSeq System. In the paper's pipeline: In a later analysis, 80 million or so unique TCR beta chains were counted across the roughly 700 repertoires, and approximately 11 million of these chains were shared by at least two donors. To remove PCR and sequencing errors, raw reads were error-corrected and collapsed into unique sequences using a nearest-neighbor algorithm that merged closely related sequences. To assign V, D and J gene segments, CDR3 sequences were aligned to IMGT reference sequences. Each retained sequence needed at least a six-nucleotide match to both a V gene segment and a J gene segment. A rearrangement was called productive if the CDR3 had no stop codons and remained in frame with V and J, and every other rearrangement was called non-productive. CDR3 was defined according to IMGT convention as the region running from the second conserved V-encoded cysteine to the conserved J-encoded phenylalanine. Sequences without an unambiguous match to a single V gene segment were excluded from the earlier analysis of 450 to 650 of the donors. An earlier analysis of a few hundred of the donors called V segments functional above 56.7% productive rearrangements and segregating when the between-donor standard deviation exceeded 5%. A statistical classification framework was built for diagnosing cytomegalovirus status from the catalog of TCR beta chain sequences. A later analysis assigned V and J genes by comparing TCR nucleotide sequences with IMGT/GENE-DB human TR gene sequences. A later analysis assigned CDR3 sequences and most-parsimonious VDJ recombination scenarios with the TCRdist pipeline. In a later analysis, each TCR beta chain was defined by its CDR3 amino acid sequence together with its V-gene family, and reads without a unique V-gene family were excluded. A later analysis removed roughly 590 highly shared, low-generation-probability nucleotide sequences to deal with suspected cross-contamination and a sequencing artifact. In a later analysis, a clonal expansion index for each public chain was calculated from normalized within-repertoire ranks of inferred template counts. Generation probabilities in a later analysis came from a VDJ recombination model fitted to out-of-frame rearrangements, and those results were checked against IGoR. Hypergeometric tests were used in a later analysis to score TCR-TCR, TCR-HLA and TCR-CMV co-occurrence, with a repertoire-size bias correction applied to the TCR pairs. A later analysis estimated false discovery rates by permuting HLA or CMV assignments 20 times. In a later analysis, co-occurring TCRs were grouped using DBSCAN, and TCRdist sequence similarity was added for clustering within HLA-allele-positive subsets. Repertoires with fewer than 30,000 or more than 120,000 public chains, plus five repertoires with anomalous nucleotide sharing, were excluded from co-occurrence clustering. TCRdb carries this immuneACCESS record with in-frame sequences only. Its versions omit some clonotypes, under half of them owing to an unresolved V gene in the studies checked, with the rest unexplained. V and J calls and clone size are copied from that table; D and trimming were computed from the DNA. The sample includes about 130,000 clones, with 79% observed a single time. The ten largest clones add up to around 7% of the sample.

The cohort comprised under 700 healthy bone marrow donors. Cohort members were all nominally healthy when sampled, although unrecorded immune exposures were likely present. The donor was CMV seropositive and was included in the group of 250 to 300 seropositive cohort members. Every donor gave a peripheral blood sample, and the peripheral blood mononuclear cells from that sample were used for TCR beta sequencing. Genomic DNA extraction from the blood cell samples was performed with the Qiagen DNeasy Blood Extraction Kit. Note on this clone: The antigen it binds to is not known. No much larger clone exists at a distance of one base, and base qualities are not known.

The sequence is built from TRBV5-1 and TRBJ2-7; 12 central bases correspond to TRBD2. The specimen was PBMCs. This sequence was found in a man in his forties or fifties in good health and CMV-seropositive. The bases are TGCGCCAGCAGCTTGCTAGCGGGAGGGGGGTCCTACGAGCAGTACTTC. It specifies CASSLLAGGGSYEQYF.